This T cell receptor beta chain was captured in a study of T cells expressing NK-cell markers (dated by TCRdb to 2019 to 2021). For context, the study as a whole: In sorted CD3+CD56+NKG2C+, CD3+CD56+NKG2C- and CD3+CD56-NKG2C+ T-cell subsets from eight or nine donors, TCR beta-chain repertoires were profiled. Among the eight sequenced donors, only one was HCMV-seronegative, while the other seven were HCMV-seropositive. The study sequenced eight donors, all healthy volunteers chosen at random: three men and five women. The libraries were sequenced on Illumina HiSeq 2000/2500, MiSeq or NextSeq, producing 2 x 150 bp reads. On the study overall, not on this receptor specifically: Those dominant clonotypes were again the most abundant among CD3+CD56-NKG2C+ cells in four donors, at about 25-60.1%. In over 5 donors, the dominant CD3+CD56+NKG2C+ clonotypes were among the top 10 CD8+ clonotypes and accounted for roughly 1.0-8% of CD8+ T cells. It remained unclear whether the expanded NKG2C-expressing T cell clones were specific for HCMV antigens.

CDR1 SQVTM and CDR2 ANQGSEA were looked up in the germline V gene. The CDR3 contains 14 residues, cysteine and phenylalanine counted. The DNA is not on file. To determine HCMV serostatus, a commercial ELISA kit was used to detect HCMV-specific IgG in serum. Peripheral blood mononuclear cells were isolated from blood by Ficoll density gradient centrifugation. Sequencing was performed on an Illumina HiSeq 2000. The TCR beta cDNA libraries were made using 5'RACE template switching, a step that added both a universal primer site and unique molecular identifiers. cDNA synthesis was primed from the TCR beta constant segment, followed by two successive PCR amplification steps. In the source study's methods: Reads were demultiplexed and grouped by UMI with MIGEC, and clonotypes were assembled and quantified with MiTCR. To exclude erroneous sequences, any TCR cDNA sequence not supported by at least two reads was discarded. The tcR package was used for downstream repertoire analysis, and clonotypes were matched between fractions using CDR3 nucleotide sequence together with V segment. VDJmatch was used to annotate antigen specificity against VDJdb, with one amino acid substitution in CDR3 permitted. Reads reprocessed by TCRdb are summarized as one entry per CDR3 protein sequence, and DNA is absent. The V and J calls, along with clone size, are taken from TCRdb and not from the paper's own processing. The table for this sample records 350,000 to 450,000 distinct CDR3 sequences. The ten largest clones represent roughly 5.4% of the sample.

Notes on this clonotype: No antigen is known for it.

The receptor was isolated from a man aged 18 to 70 in good health. Material for sequencing was blood T cells: a sorted CD56 or NKG2C T cell subset, CD4+ or CD8+ T cells, or bulk PBMC T cells (not recorded which). This chain is built from TRBV29-1 and TRBJ1-2; no DNA is available, so the TRBD1 call from TCRdb remains unchecked. The CDR3 protein: CSVDRKGVVSGYTF. Full variable domain (CDR3 extended with the reference TRBV29-1 and TRBJ1-2 proteins): SAVISQKPSRDICQRGTSLTIQCQVDSQVTMMFWYRQQPGQSLTLIATANQGSEATYESGFVIDKFPISRPNLTFSTLTVSNMSPEDSSIYLCSVDRKGVVSGYTFGSGTRLTVV.